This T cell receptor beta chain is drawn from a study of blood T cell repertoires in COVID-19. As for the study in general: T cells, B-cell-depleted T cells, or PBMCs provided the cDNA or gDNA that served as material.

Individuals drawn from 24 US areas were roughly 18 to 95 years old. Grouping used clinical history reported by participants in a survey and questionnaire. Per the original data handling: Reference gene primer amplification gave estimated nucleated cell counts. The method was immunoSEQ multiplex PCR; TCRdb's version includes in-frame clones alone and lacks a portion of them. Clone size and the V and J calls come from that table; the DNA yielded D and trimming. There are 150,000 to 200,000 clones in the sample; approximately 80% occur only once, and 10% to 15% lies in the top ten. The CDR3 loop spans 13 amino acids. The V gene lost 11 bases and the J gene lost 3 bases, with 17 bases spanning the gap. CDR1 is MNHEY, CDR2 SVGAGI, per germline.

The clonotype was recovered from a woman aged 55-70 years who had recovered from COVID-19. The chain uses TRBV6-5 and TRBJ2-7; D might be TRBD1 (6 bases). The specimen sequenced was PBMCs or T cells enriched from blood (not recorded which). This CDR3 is CASVRDINYEQYF. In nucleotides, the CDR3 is TGTGCCTCTGTCAGGGACATTAACTACGAGCAGTACTTC.